This TCR beta chain is from a study of T-cell reconstitution after alpha-beta-depleted transplantation in children. Preparation of the TCRbeta library used unique molecular identifiers. TCRdb passed the PCR reads through MiXCR, listing each CDR3 protein once. This table holds 600,000 to 700,000 distinct CDR3 sequences, approximately 15% found once. Specimen: PBMCs from the stem cell graft donor, collected from the stem cell graft. The clonotype originates from a human donor who donated a stem cell graft to a child with acute myeloid leukemia.

The CDR3 coding sequence is TGTGCCAGCAGCGACCTAACAGGGGGACCCAGTGATGGGAAACTGTTTTTT. It codes for CASSDLTGGPSDGKLFF. The chain employs TRBV5-5 and TRBJ1-4, with 8 positions matching TRBD1. Germline CDR1 and CDR2: SGHKS and YYEKEE (reference sequence). V trimming: 4 bases; J trimming: 11 bases; junction bases outside the gene matches: 19. The CDR3 extends over 17 amino acids.